Described below is a single T cell receptor (beta chain) sequence and its context. The antigen is unknown. Every donor provided one heparinised blood draw, which averaged approximately 100 mL. Cells sorted by CD45RO/CCR7/CD25/CD127/CD95/CD27 comprised CD4+ naive, central memory, regulatory and stem cell-like memory cells. This specimen comes from a study of beta chain features in type 1 diabetes. Whole-study findings and limits: Patients with Type 1 diabetes showed moderately but significantly shorter TCRB CDR3s in all four CD4+ subsets.

Expressed TCRB transcripts were sequenced, since all the RNA that had been isolated was reverse transcribed. Produced via immunoSEQ multiplex PCR; TCRdb's table is partial and in-frame only. The table includes roughly 50,000 clones, roughly 39% detected once. This TCR was sampled from a man aged 25 to 40 with type 1 diabetes. Sequencing was performed on Tregs from blood.

CDR3 protein: CASNDRTGAYEQYF. CDR3 nucleotides: TGTGCCAGCAACGACCGGACAGGGGCGTACGAGCAGTACTTC. The chain has TRBV7-8 and TRBJ2-7; 9 bases are a match to TRBD1. Per germline, CDR1 SGHVS and CDR2 FQNEAQ. The V and J ends lost 7 bases and 4 bases, in that order; junction bases with no gene match: 8. This CDR3 is 14 amino acids long.